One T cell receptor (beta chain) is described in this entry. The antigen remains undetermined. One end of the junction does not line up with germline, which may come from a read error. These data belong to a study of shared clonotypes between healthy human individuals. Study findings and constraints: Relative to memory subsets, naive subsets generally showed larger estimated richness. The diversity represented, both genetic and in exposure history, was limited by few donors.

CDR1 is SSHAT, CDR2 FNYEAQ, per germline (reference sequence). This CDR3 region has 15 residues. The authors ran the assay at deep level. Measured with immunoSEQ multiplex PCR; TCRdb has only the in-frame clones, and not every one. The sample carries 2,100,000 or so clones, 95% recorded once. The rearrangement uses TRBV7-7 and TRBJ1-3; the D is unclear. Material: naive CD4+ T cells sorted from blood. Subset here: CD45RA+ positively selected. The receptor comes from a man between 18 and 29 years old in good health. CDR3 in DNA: TGTGCTAGCAGCTTCCCCCTGGAAGGTGGAAACACCATATATTTT. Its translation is CASSFPLEGGNTIYF.